These T cell receptor beta chains were read from a single sample in a study of cytomegalovirus exposure and HLA in healthy donors. TCRdb keeps only in-frame clones here, not all; method: immunoSEQ multiplex PCR. The sample totals around 130,000 clones. Material for sequencing was PBMCs. The receptor source for this set is a woman aged 55 to 70 in good health and CMV-seronegative. CDR3s include the opening cysteine and the closing phenylalanine or tryptophan. A D gene is named only where the DNA matches it firmly.

V gene	J gene	D gene	CDR3 protein	CDR3 DNA
TRBV27	TRBJ2-5	TRBD1	CASSYTGTEETQYF	TGTGCCAGCAGCTATACAGGGACAGAAGAGACCCAGTACTTC
TRBV28	TRBJ1-2	TRBD1	CASSSPGQGSDYTF	TGTGCCAGCAGTTCCCCGGGACAGGGTAGCGACTACACCTTC
TRBV25-1	TRBJ2-1	TRBD2	CASSDYSGNYNEQFF	TGTGCCAGCAGTGACTATAGCGGGAACTACAATGAGCAGTTCTTC
TRBV7-3	TRBJ1-6	NA	CASSPAYNSPLHF	TGTGCCAGCAGTCCAGCCTATAATTCACCCCTCCACTTT
TRBV29-1	TRBJ1-2	NA	CSVEENYGYTF	TGCAGCGTTGAGGAGAACTATGGCTACACCTTC
TRBV5-1	TRBJ1-4	TRBD1	CASSSTGGRNEKLFF	TGCGCCAGCAGTTCCACAGGGGGGAGAAATGAAAAACTGTTTTTT
TRBV5-1	TRBJ2-2	TRBD2	CASSSGLAGGYANTGELFF	TGCGCCAGCAGCTCGGGACTAGCGGGAGGCTACGCGAACACCGGGGAGCTGTTTTTT
TRBV7-3	TRBJ2-3	NA	CASSLTGSTDTQYF	TGTGCCAGCAGCTTAACTGGCAGCACAGATACGCAGTATTTT
TRBV27	TRBJ1-2	NA	CASSFGVSLNYGYTF	TGTGCCAGCAGTTTCGGGGTCAGCCTTAACTATGGCTACACCTTC
TRBV11-2	TRBJ1-3	NA	CASSLVAGLGNTIYF	TGTGCCAGCAGCTTAGTGGCAGGGCTTGGAAACACCATATATTTT
TRBV6-6	TRBJ1-1	NA	CASTGVGPNTEAFF	TGTGCCAGCACCGGAGTGGGGCCTAACACTGAAGCTTTCTTT
TRBV7-7	TRBJ1-1	NA	CASSLDAETEAFF	TGTGCTAGCAGCTTAGACGCTGAGACTGAAGCTTTCTTT
TRBV5-1	TRBJ2-1	NA	CASSLGDIQYNEQFF	TGCGCCAGCAGCTTGGGAGACATCCAGTACAATGAGCAGTTCTTC
TRBV5-4	TRBJ1-3	NA	CASSLARREAGNTIYF	TGTGCCAGCAGCTTGGCCCGGCGGGAGGCTGGAAACACCATATATTTT
TRBV28	TRBJ2-1	NA	CASSLFQGNEQFF	TGTGCCAGCAGTTTATTCCAGGGCAATGAGCAGTTCTTC
TRBV7-6	TRBJ2-2	NA	CASSLGHQNTGELFF	TGTGCCAGCAGCTTAGGACACCAGAACACCGGGGAGCTGTTTTTT
TRBV28	TRBJ1-5	NA	CASIHWGGEGNQPQHF	TGTGCCAGCATCCATTGGGGGGGAGAGGGCAATCAGCCCCAGCATTTT
TRBV4-1	TRBJ2-6	NA	CASSPPGSSMANVLTF	TGCGCCAGCAGCCCACCAGGCAGCTCTATGGCCAACGTCCTGACTTTC
TRBV7-2	TRBJ2-2	TRBD2	CASPENPGGSGELFF	TGTGCCAGCCCTGAGAATCCTGGCGGGAGCGGGGAGCTGTTTTTT
TRBV6-6	TRBJ2-2	TRBD2	CASSYLAGGPGELFF	TGTGCCAGCAGTTACCTAGCGGGAGGGCCCGGGGAGCTGTTTTTT
TRBV5-4	TRBJ2-7	TRBD2	CASSLESSGAYEQYF	TGTGCCAGCAGCTTGGAGTCCAGCGGGGCCTACGAGCAGTACTTC
TRBV7-2	TRBJ2-5	TRBD2	CASSLGGRGRQETQYF	TGTGCCAGCAGCTTAGGGGGGAGGGGACGGCAAGAGACCCAGTACTTC
TRBV6-5	TRBJ2-1	TRBD1	CASSSGQGLLDEQFF	TGTGCCAGCAGTTCGGGACAGGGGTTGCTTGATGAGCAGTTCTTC
TRBV30	TRBJ2-2	TRBD1	CAWKEGQGSGELFF	TGTGCCTGGAAAGAGGGACAGGGGTCCGGGGAGCTGTTTTTT
TRBV19	TRBJ1-1	NA	CASSIVGAGTEAFF	TGTGCCAGTAGTATAGTGGGGGCGGGCACTGAAGCTTTCTTT
TRBV10-1	TRBJ2-2	NA	CASSAYRGELFF	TGCGCCAGCAGTGCATATAGAGGGGAGCTGTTTTTT
TRBV10-3	TRBJ2-2	TRBD2	CAISISGGDTGELFF	TGTGCCATCAGCATTAGCGGGGGGGACACCGGGGAGCTGTTTTTT
TRBV5-1	TRBJ1-1	TRBD1	CASRTQGANTEAFF	TGCGCCAGCCGTACCCAGGGGGCTAACACTGAAGCTTTCTTT
TRBV4-1	TRBJ2-7	NA	CASSQVSADEQYF	TGCGCCAGCAGCCAAGTATCAGCGGACGAGCAGTACTTC
TRBV6-1	TRBJ2-2	TRBD2	CASSEQRGVPTGELFF	TGTGCCAGCAGTGAACAGCGGGGGGTGCCCACCGGGGAGCTGTTTTTT
TRBV4-1	TRBJ2-5	TRBD1	CASSRTKQGGETQYF	TGCGCCAGCAGCCGGACCAAACAGGGGGGAGAGACCCAGTACTTC
TRBV5-1	TRBJ1-6	TRBD1	CASSLDRAVNSPLHF	TGCGCCAGCAGCTTAGACAGGGCGGTTAATTCACCCCTCCACTTT
TRBV5-4	TRBJ2-1	NA	CASSLTGDNEQFF	TGTGCCAGCAGCTTGACGGGTGACAATGAGCAGTTCTTC
TRBV5-1	TRBJ2-3	NA	CASSKAGLGRASRTDTQYF	TGCGCCAGCAGCAAGGCGGGCCTCGGTAGGGCCTCTAGGACAGATACGCAGTATTTT
TRBV27	TRBJ2-4	TRBD1	CASRGQGANIQYF	TGTGCCAGCAGAGGGCAGGGGGCCAACATTCAGTACTTC
TRBV5-6	TRBJ2-7	TRBD1	CASKPSGTGGYEQYF	TGTGCCAGCAAACCCTCAGGGACAGGGGGTTACGAGCAGTACTTC
TRBV28	TRBJ1-2	TRBD1	CASSLPWDRGRGSNYGYTF	TGTGCCAGCAGTTTACCTTGGGACAGGGGGCGGGGATCTAACTATGGCTACACCTTC
TRBV7-3	TRBJ2-1	NA	CASSQGGVYNEQFF	TGTGCCAGCAGCCAAGGGGGAGTTTACAATGAGCAGTTCTTC
TRBV2	TRBJ1-3	TRBD1	CASRHGTGGAVDTIYF	TGTGCCAGCAGACACGGGACAGGGGGCGCCGTGGACACCATATATTTT
TRBV6-5	TRBJ2-7	TRBD1	CASSPTPGQGYEQYF	TGTGCCAGCAGCCCGACACCGGGACAGGGGTACGAGCAGTACTTC
TRBV7-2	TRBJ1-1	NA	CASSLWAGMNTEAFF	TGTGCCAGCAGCTTATGGGCAGGGATGAACACTGAAGCTTTCTTT
TRBV15	TRBJ2-7	TRBD2	CATSLNPGLAYEQYF	TGTGCCACCAGCCTAAACCCGGGACTAGCATACGAGCAGTACTTC
TRBV28	TRBJ1-2	NA	CASRSVLVDGYTF	TGTGCCAGCAGGTCGGTTCTTGTAGATGGCTACACCTTC
TRBV6-6	TRBJ1-6	NA	CASSGGVLYNSPLHF	TGTGCCAGCAGTGGAGGGGTCCTCTATAATTCACCCCTCCACTTT
TRBV5-1	TRBJ2-1	NA	CASSPGQGVDEQFF	TGCGCCAGCAGCCCCGGGCAGGGTGTTGATGAGCAGTTCTTC
TRBV7-2	TRBJ2-1	NA	CASSLVGVRGQFF	TGTGCCAGCAGCTTAGTCGGCGTCAGAGGCCAGTTCTTC
TRBV7-9	TRBJ2-7	TRBD2	CASSPLGTSGYAYEQYF	TGTGCCAGCAGCCCCCTCGGGACTAGCGGTTACGCCTACGAGCAGTACTTC
TRBV6-6	TRBJ1-3	TRBD1	CASSTMTGGWNTIYF	TGTGCCAGCAGTACTATGACAGGGGGGTGGAACACCATATATTTT
TRBV11-2	TRBJ2-1	NA	CASSQPGTPDEQFF	TGTGCCAGCAGCCAACCCGGGACTCCTGATGAGCAGTTCTTC
TRBV6-1	TRBJ1-3	TRBD1	CASRVGQTGNTIYF	TGTGCCAGCAGGGTGGGACAGACTGGAAACACCATATATTTT
TRBV28	TRBJ1-6	TRBD1	CASRTIGQGNSPLHF	TGTGCCAGCAGAACGATAGGACAGGGGAATTCACCCCTCCACTTT
TRBV19	TRBJ2-2	NA	CASSIEAGPGELFF	TGTGCCAGTAGTATAGAGGCAGGGCCCGGGGAGCTGTTTTTT
TRBV29-1	TRBJ1-1	NA	CSVGLRTPSTEAFF	TGCAGCGTTGGACTCCGGACTCCCTCCACTGAAGCTTTCTTT
TRBV18	TRBJ1-1	NA	CASSPSSGGDEAFF	TGTGCCAGCTCACCAAGCTCGGGGGGTGATGAAGCTTTCTTT
TRBV28	TRBJ2-7	TRBD1	CASSPETGVDVYEQYF	TGTGCCAGCAGTCCGGAAACAGGGGTCGATGTCTACGAGCAGTACTTC